Presented here are 32 T cell receptor beta chains from one specimen sequenced in a study of shared T cell receptors in the human thymus. The data were produced by immunoSEQ multiplex PCR, yet TCRdb's version contains in-frame clones alone and is incomplete. The sample includes 540,000 or so clones, about 84% seen only once; the top ten take 0.013%. This sample also belongs to another study, concerning human thymus T cells.

The source material was thymocytes. These receptors came from a boy in the first two years of life with a congenital heart defect.

The chain joins TRBV5-8 to TRBJ2-1; possibly TRBD2 for D (5 bases). Germline loops: CDR1 SGHTS, CDR2 YDEGEE. This CDR3 has 14 amino acids. V gave up 2 bases and J gave up 10 bases, with 16 bases separating them. CDR3 DNA sequence: TGTGCCAGCAGCTTTTGGGTTACCGGGAACGAGCAGTTCTTC. This gives the protein CASSFWVTGNEQFF. The whole variable domain, filled in from reference TRBV5-8 and TRBJ2-1, reads EAGVTQSPTHLIKTRGQQATLRCSPISGHTSVYWYQQALGLGLQFLLWYDEGEERNRGNFPPRFSGRQFPNYSSELNVNALELEDSALYLCASSFWVTGNEQFFGPGTRLTVL.

The table lists this clone with a count of one. The chain is built from TRBV25-1 and TRBJ2-2; D possibly corresponds to TRBD2 (6 bases). The CDR3 sequence is 12 residues long. The germline V and J ends were trimmed by 4 bases and 6 bases, with 6 bases remaining between them. Germline values: CDR1 MGHDK, CDR2 SYGVNS. CDR3 residues: CASSGGAGELFF. In nucleotides, the CDR3 is TGTGCCAGCAGTGGCGGGGCCGGGGAGCTGTTTTTT.

This clone is a singleton in its sample. The chain combines TRBV28 with TRBJ2-2; D is possibly TRBD2 (5 bases). Germline V CDR1 and CDR2: MDHEN, SYDVKM. V lost 9 bases and J lost 3, with 26 bases in between. The CDR3 spans 18 residues. In DNA form, the CDR3 reads TGTGCCAGTACCGTTCGACGGTCGAGGGAGCCATACACCGGGGAGCTGTTTTTT. It is translated as CASTVRRSREPYTGELFF.

The CDR3 is CASSLRGRGVDTQYF. In nucleotides, the CDR3 is TGCGCCAGCAGCTTGAGGGGCAGGGGGGTTGATACGCAGTATTTT. The V call is TRBV5-1, the J call TRBJ2-3; possibly TRBD1 for D (7 bases). CDR1 SGHRS and CDR2 YFSETQ come from the germline V gene. There are 15 residues in the CDR3. Between the trimmed V and J ends, which lost 1 base and 6 bases, there was a span of 15 bases.

The chain links TRBV27 to TRBJ2-7; 8 nucleotides align to TRBD2. The length of the CDR3 is 16 residues. Germline CDR1 MNHEY, CDR2 SMNVEV (reference sequence). J was trimmed by 1 base and V by 10 bases; bases with no gene match: 15. Written as DNA, the CDR3 is TGTGCCAACAGCTCTTTCCAGCGGGAGAGGTCCTACGAGCAGTACTTC. It yields the protein CANSSFQRERSYEQYF.

The J gene is TRBJ2-7, the V gene TRBV4-1; TRBD1 agrees at 9 bases. V dropped 1 base and J dropped 5; count of bases not matched to a gene: 12. The CDR3 runs to 17 residues. Germline V CDR1 and CDR2: MGHRA, YSYEKL. The CDR3 DNA reads TGCGCCAGCAGCCAAGGTCAACGGGACAGGGTGGCACACGAGCAGTACTTC. It is translated as CASSQGQRDRVAHEQYF.

This chain joins TRBV13 and TRBJ2-2, with TRBD1 as a possible D gene (6 bases). CDR3 length: 16 amino acids. Trimming pared 1 base from V and 11 bases from J, leaving 20 bases between. CDR1 and CDR2 from the germline V gene are PRHDT and FYEKMQ (reference sequence). Here the CDR3 reads CASSLELGQQRGELFF. CDR3 DNA: TGTGCCAGCAGCTTAGAGCTTGGACAGCAAAGGGGAGAGCTGTTTTTT.

V gene TRBV5-4 combines with J gene TRBJ1-2; D gene uncertain. This CDR3 has 14 residues. V was shortened by 4 bases and J by 1 base, with 11 bases between the two germline ends. The germline V gene has CDR1 SGHNT and CDR2 YYREEE (reference sequence). The CDR3 coding sequence is TGTGCCAGCAGCGCGGGAGACTTTAACTATGGCTACACCTTC. It is translated as CASSAGDFNYGYTF. Variable domain in full (rest from reference TRBV5-4 and TRBJ1-2): ETGVTQSPTHLIKTRGQQVTLRCSSQSGHNTVSWYQQALGQGPQFIFQYYREEENGRGNFPPRFSGLQFPNYSSELNVNALELDDSALYLCASSAGDFNYGYTFGSGTRLTVV.

The chain carries TRBV7-3 and TRBJ2-2; 8 nucleotides agree with TRBD1. Trimming cost V 3 bases and J 3 bases; bases outside gene matches: 18. In germline, CDR1 is SGHTA, CDR2 FQGTGA. The CDR3 extends over 20 amino acids. CDR3 coding DNA: TGTGCCAGCAGCTTCAACGGGGGCGCTTTAAGGACAGGGCACACCGGGGAGCTGTTTTTT. This sequence encodes CASSFNGGALRTGHTGELFF. The whole variable domain, remainder taken from reference TRBV7-3 and TRBJ2-2, is GAGVSQTPSNKVTEKGKYVELRCDPISGHTALYWYRQSLGQGPEFLIYFQGTGAADDSGLPNDRFFAVRPEGSVSTLKIQRTERGDSAVYLCASSFNGGALRTGHTGELFFGEGSRLTVL.

The chain is built from TRBV27 and TRBJ2-7, with 14 nucleotides matching TRBD2. CDR1 is MNHEY and CDR2 is SMNVEV in the germline V gene (reference sequence). CDR3 length equals 15 residues. V lost 5 bases to trimming and J lost 6 bases; unmatched junction nucleotides: 6. The CDR3 loop is CASSLRLAGGLEQYF. CDR3 DNA sequence: TGTGCCAGCAGTCTGAGACTAGCGGGAGGGCTCGAGCAGTACTTC.

The V call is TRBV6-5, the J call TRBJ2-5, with 7 bases fitting TRBD2. V shed 11 bases, J shed 3 bases, and the junction held 9 bases outside the gene matches. The V gene's germline CDR1 is MNHEY and CDR2 SVGAGI. The CDR3 sequence is 13 residues long. CDR3 sequence: CAGGTGRKETQYF. CDR3 in DNA: TGTGCCGGTGGTACCGGGAGGAAAGAGACCCAGTACTTC.

V gene TRBV5-1 combines with J gene TRBJ2-7, with 7 bases lining up with TRBD1. This CDR3 comprises 15 residues. The J segment lost 0 bases and the V segment lost 2 bases, leaving 5 bases of the junction unmatched. Looked up from germline, CDR1 is SGHRS and CDR2 is YFSETQ. The CDR3 DNA reads as TGCGCCAGCAGCTTCGACAGGGTTACCTCCTACGAGCAGTACTTC. Its translation is CASSFDRVTSYEQYF. Drawing the rest from reference TRBV5-1 and TRBJ2-7, the complete variable domain is KAGVTQTPRYLIKTRGQQVTLSCSPISGHRSVSWYQQTPGQGLQFLFEYFSETQRNKGNFPGRFSGRQFSNSRSEMNVSTLELGDSALYLCASSFDRVTSYEQYFGPGTRLTVT.

The V call is TRBV4-1, the J call TRBJ2-7; 8 bases are a match to TRBD2. The germline CDR1 and CDR2 sequences are MGHRA and YSYEKL. The CDR3 consists of 14 residues. Unmatched junction bases numbered 5, after V lost 2 bases and J lost 5 bases. The CDR3 region is CASSQRTSLDEQYF. DNA of the CDR3: TGCGCCAGCAGCCAAAGGACTAGCCTTGACGAGCAGTACTTC.

In nucleotides, the CDR3 is TGTGCCACCAGTAGCTTGGGACAGGGTTTCTACGAGCAGTACTTC. The encoded protein is CATSSLGQGFYEQYF. The rearrangement uses TRBV15 and TRBJ2-7, with 9 positions matching TRBD1. The CDR3 runs 15 residues. J was trimmed by 3 bases and V by 6 bases; bases with no gene match: 9. In germline, CDR1 is LNHNV, CDR2 YYDKDF (reference sequence).

The chain combines TRBV7-9 with TRBJ1-3; D is uncertain. V lost 1 base and J 2 bases, leaving 6 bases between the germline ends. The CDR3 loop spans 14 amino acids. CDR1 is SEHNR, CDR2 FQNEAQ, per germline (reference sequence). The CDR3 DNA sequence: TGTGCCAGCAGCTTAGTAACAGCTGGAAACACCATATATTTT. It is translated as CASSLVTAGNTIYF.

This chain links TRBV5-1 with TRBJ2-7; D is unresolved. V lost 1 base and J 3 bases, leaving 14 bases between the germline ends. Germline V CDR1 and CDR2: SGHRS, YFSETQ. This CDR3 is 15 amino acids long. CDR3 coding DNA: TGCGCCAGCAGCTTGTGCAGTGGGCCGCGCTACGAGCAGTACTTC. This gives the protein CASSLCSGPRYEQYF.

V is TRBV15 and J is TRBJ1-2; D perhaps matches TRBD1 (5 bases). V was trimmed by 4 bases and J by 4 bases, leaving 10 bases between them. Germline lookup yields CDR1 LNHNV and CDR2 YYDKDF (reference sequence). This CDR3 has 13 residues. Written as DNA, the CDR3 is TGTGCCACCAGCAAGTCTGACAGCTATGGCTACACCTTC. This translates into CATSKSDSYGYTF.

V and J are TRBV6-1 and TRBJ2-7; TRBD1 is a possible D gene (6 bases). CDR1 is MNHNS, CDR2 SASEGT, per germline. V lost 6 bases and J lost 2, with 11 bases in between. There are 13 residues in the CDR3. This CDR3 reads CASSEDRTYEQYF. The CDR3 bases are TGTGCCAGCAGCGAGGACAGAACCTACGAGCAGTACTTC.

The CDR3, as DNA: TGTGCCAGCAGCTTCTACTGGAGCTCCTACAATGAGCAGTTCTTC. It is translated as CASSFYWSSYNEQFF. The J gene is TRBJ2-1, the V gene TRBV11-2; D is undetermined. Between the trimmed V and J ends, which lost 3 bases and 0 bases, there was a span of 9 bases. The length of the CDR3 is 15 residues. Germline CDR1 reads SGHAT; CDR2 reads FQNNGV.

The J gene is TRBJ2-7, the V gene TRBV7-2; 8 bases map to TRBD1. The ends lost 5 bases at V and 4 bases at J; junction bases unmatched: 7. Germline loops: CDR1 SGHTA, CDR2 FQGNSA. The CDR3 is 14 amino acids. Here the CDR3 reads CASSPGQALYEQYF. DNA of the CDR3: TGTGCCAGCAGCCCGGGACAGGCCCTTTACGAGCAGTACTTC.

The gene calls are TRBV29-1 and TRBJ2-5; the match to TRBD1 covers 10 bases. CDR3 length: 13 residues. The J segment lost 5 bases and the V segment lost 4 bases, leaving 4 bases of the junction unmatched. Germline V CDR1 and CDR2: SQVTM, ANQGSEA. CDR3 sequence: CSVGGQGPETQYF. CDR3 bases: TGCAGCGTTGGGGGACAGGGGCCGGAGACCCAGTACTTC. Drawing the rest from reference TRBV29-1 and TRBJ2-5, the complete variable domain is SAVISQKPSRDICQRGTSLTIQCQVDSQVTMMFWYRQQPGQSLTLIATANQGSEATYESGFVIDKFPISRPNLTFSTLTVSNMSPEDSSIYLCSVGGQGPETQYFGPGTRLLVL.

This rearrangement joins TRBV15 to TRBJ2-7, with TRBD1 matching over 7 bases. Germline loops: CDR1 LNHNV, CDR2 YYDKDF (reference sequence). J lost 4 bases, V lost 0 bases, and 12 bases had no gene match. The CDR3 has 17 residues. The DNA of the CDR3 is TGTGCCACCAGCAGAGATCGACCGACAGGGAGCGATTACGAGCAGTACTTC. This codes for CATSRDRPTGSDYEQYF.

This rearrangement joins TRBV27 to TRBJ2-2, with 8 positions matching TRBD2. Germline V gene sequence: CDR1 MNHEY, CDR2 SMNVEV (reference sequence). Germline trimming cut 4 bases from V and 4 bases from J; bases unmatched to any gene: 17. There are 19 residues in the CDR3. This CDR3 reads CASSSPLPPGLVCTGELFF. The CDR3 nucleotides read TGTGCCAGCAGTTCGCCTCTCCCTCCGGGACTAGTTTGCACCGGGGAGCTGTTTTTT.

This chain connects TRBV4-3 to TRBJ2-7, with 11 bases aligning to TRBD1. This CDR3 region has 19 residues. V shed 4 bases, J shed 0 bases, and the junction held 14 bases outside the gene matches. The germline CDR1 and CDR2 sequences are LGHNA and YSLEER. CDR3 bases: TGCGCCAGCAGCCTTAGACCACACTGGGACAGGGGGTCCTCCTACGAGCAGTACTTC. Protein product: CASSLRPHWDRGSSYEQYF.

This chain joins TRBV4-1 and TRBJ2-4, with 13 bases lining up with TRBD2. Germline values: CDR1 MGHRA, CDR2 YSYEKL. V lost 4 bases and J lost 8; bases outside the gene matches: 8. The CDR3 sequence is 16 residues long. The CDR3 is CASSPGTSGKSDIQYF. The CDR3 DNA reads as TGCGCCAGCAGCCCCGGGACTAGCGGGAAATCAGACATTCAGTACTTC.

The V and J genes are TRBV13 and TRBJ1-1, with 8 bases matching TRBD1. Germline loops: CDR1 PRHDT, CDR2 FYEKMQ (reference sequence). The ends lost 5 bases at V and 6 bases at J; junction bases unmatched: 8. The CDR3 has 14 amino acids. CDR3 residues: CASSTATGGPEAFF. Written as DNA, the CDR3 is TGTGCCAGCAGCACCGCAACAGGGGGACCTGAAGCTTTCTTT.

V gene TRBV19 combines with J gene TRBJ2-2, with TRBD2 matching over 10 bases. Looked up from germline, CDR1 is LNHDA and CDR2 is SQIVND (reference sequence). The trim removed 4 bases at V and 10 bases at J, leaving 9 bases unmatched. The CDR3 is 15 residues long. The CDR3 DNA is TGTGCCAGTAGTACCCCGGGACTAGCGTTCGCGGAGCTGTTTTTT. Translating it yields CASSTPGLAFAELFF.

The gene calls are TRBV19 and TRBJ2-7; 13 bases line up with TRBD2. V shed 3 bases and J 0 bases; nucleotides not matched to a gene: 5. This CDR3 has 17 amino acids. Germline-derived CDR1 and CDR2 are LNHDA and SQIVND (reference sequence). CDR3 bases: TGTGCCAGTAGTATGCCCGGGACTAGCGGGATCTCCTACGAGCAGTACTTC. Its protein is CASSMPGTSGISYEQYF.

The rearrangement joins TRBV1 to TRBJ2-7; TRBD2 is the table's D call and was not checked against the DNA. TRBV1 is termed a pseudogene. The CDR3 is made up of 17 amino acids. Here the CDR3 DNA reads TGCACCAGCAGCCAGGAATCCCTAAGCGGGAGGGCCTACGAGCAGTACTTC. As protein: CTSSQESLSGRAYEQYF.

The V and J genes are TRBV4-1 and TRBJ2-7, with 7 bases fitting TRBD1. With 4 bases clipped from V and 2 bases from J, the junction kept 5 bases outside the gene matches. Germline V lookup: CDR1 MGHRA, CDR2 YSYEKL. CDR3 size: 14 residues. CDR3 amino acids: CASSPGTATYEQYF. Written as DNA, the CDR3 is TGCGCCAGCAGCCCCGGGACAGCTACCTACGAGCAGTACTTC.

The chain combines TRBV30 with TRBJ2-1; 10 bases agree with TRBD1. The CDR3 consists of 12 residues. The junction had 3 bases not matched to a gene; V was cut back by 6 bases and J by 7 bases. Germline-derived CDR1 and CDR2 are GTSNPN and SVGIG (reference sequence). The chain's CDR3 is CACRDRGNEQFF. For the CDR3, the DNA is TGTGCCTGCCGGGACAGGGGTAATGAGCAGTTCTTC.

V usage is TRBV15 and J usage is TRBJ2-3, with 11 bases that match TRBD2. The germline CDR1 and CDR2 sequences are LNHNV and YYDKDF (reference sequence). The CDR3 extends over 16 amino acids. The V and J ends lost 5 bases and 1 base, in that order; junction bases with no gene match: 5. CDR3 protein: CATSGSGREGTDTQYF. The CDR3 DNA follows: TGTGCCACCAGCGGTAGCGGGAGGGAGGGCACAGATACGCAGTATTTT.